This T cell receptor (beta chain) was captured by sequencing in a study of blood T cell repertoires in COVID-19 (TCRdb year 2020). About the investigation overall: Samples from collaborators originated in the United States, Italy and Spain and spanned both the acute and convalescent phases of COVID-19. The material from the prospective study consisted of cDNA or gDNA derived from T cells, B-cell-depleted T cells, or PBMCs. Where available, HLA class I and class II types were obtained from metadata supplied by the sample provider rather than from assay-based typing. The samples were drawn from the first 160 participants of the ongoing ImmuneRACE study and from about 1,200 subjects provided by 6 global collaborators. Subjects who had been exposed to COVID-19, were actively infected with it, or had recovered from it provided the deeply sampled blood TCRbeta repertoires that made up the dataset. Sample metadata almost always included a de-identified subject ID, COVID-19 status, age in years and sex. The repertoires were released in a freely available public database intended as a resource for research on the immune response to SARS-CoV-2.

Sequences SGHTA (CDR1) and FQGNSA (CDR2) are obtained from the germline V gene. There are 14 amino acids in the CDR3, from cysteine to phenylalanine inclusive. The sequence is cut down to CDR3 DNA, 42 bases in frame from base 1. V drops 5 bases and J drops 4 bases, leaving 14 bases in between. Each collaborating institution followed its own protocols to collect whole blood in K2EDTA tubes. Collaborator samples were shipped for TCRbeta analysis as frozen whole blood, isolated PBMCs, or DNA extracted from either sample type. General conclusions and limits of the study: The quantity of clinical and demographic metadata differed by source and by participant and was supplied without curation.

Notes on this clone: Its antigen specificity is not known. Base-call qualities are not available, and no considerably larger clone is one nucleotide away.

TCRbeta CDR3 regions were amplified from genomic DNA by means of the immunoSEQ Assay, a bias-controlled multiplex PCR. Per the source publication's procedure: Nucleated cell counts per sample were estimated from amplification of reference gene primers within the assay. Sequence reads were collapsed and filtered to measure the absolute abundance of every unique TCRbeta CDR3 rearrangement. For each sample, productive Simpson clonality was calculated as the square root of Simpson's diversity index across productive rearrangements. In its TCRdb copy, this immuneACCESS table keeps in-frame sequences only and misses some clones. Where compared with another copy, unresolved V genes explain less than half of these, and the others have no known cause. V, J and clone size are taken as reported in that table, and D and trimming were inferred from the DNA itself. The sample includes about 120,000 clones, with 65% to 85% observed a single time. The ten largest clones capture 4.5% of the sample.

The V gene is TRBV7-2 and the J gene is TRBJ1-2; tentative D gene TRBD1, with 6 bases matching. The sequence came from a woman in her 70s with acute or convalescent COVID-19. Material for sequencing was peripheral blood. The nucleotide sequence is given as TGTGCCAGCAGCCCCCGGACAGATATCTATGGCTACACCTTC. Translation gives CASSPRTDIYGYTF.